This TCR beta chain was observed in a study of human versus mouse CDR3 diversity and MHC coevolution. Findings of the study overall: Human CDR3s averaged more deletions and insertions than mouse CDR3s. Human T cells were selected on six MHC II alleles.

Repertoires were generated with immunoSEQ multiplex PCR, while TCRdb's copy carries only in-frame clones and drops some. The sample includes about 60,000 clones, around 94% of them seen just once. To note about this clone: The antigen is unknown.

Germline CDR1 is SGHRS and CDR2 is YFSETQ. Germline trimming cut 3 bases from V and 3 bases from J; bases unmatched to any gene: 10. The CDR3 contains 16 residues. Sequenced sample: naive CD4+ T cells from blood. Subset here: CD45RO-negative CD62L-positive naive CD4 T cells. This chain links TRBV5-1 with TRBJ2-7; 9 bases are a match to TRBD1. This receptor was identified in a person between 55 and 70 years old in good health. The CDR3 region is CASSSGGDREYYEQYF. CDR3 DNA sequence: TGCGCCAGCAGCTCCGGAGGGGACAGGGAGTACTACGAGCAGTACTTC.